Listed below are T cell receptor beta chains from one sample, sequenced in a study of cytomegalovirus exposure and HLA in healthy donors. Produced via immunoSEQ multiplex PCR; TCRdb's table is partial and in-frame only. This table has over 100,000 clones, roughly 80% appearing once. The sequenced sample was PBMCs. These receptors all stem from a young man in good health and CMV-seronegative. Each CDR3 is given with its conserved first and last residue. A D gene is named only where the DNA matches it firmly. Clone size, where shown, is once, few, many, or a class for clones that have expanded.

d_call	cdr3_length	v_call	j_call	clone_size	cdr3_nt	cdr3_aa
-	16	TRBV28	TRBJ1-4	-	TGTGCCAGCAGTTCCTCCCTCGGGAGTAGTAATGAAAAACTGTTTTTT	CASSSSLGSSNEKLFF
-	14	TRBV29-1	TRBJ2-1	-	TGCAGCGTTAACCGGGTGGACACTCCTGGGGAGCAGTTCTTC	CSVNRVDTPGEQFF
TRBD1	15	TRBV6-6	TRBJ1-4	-	TGTGCCAGCACCCATCGGGCGACAGGGGGTGAAAAACTGTTTTTT	CASTHRATGGEKLFF
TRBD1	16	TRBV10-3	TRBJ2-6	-	TGTGCCATCAGTGAGACGACAGGGGCTGGGGCCAACGTCCTGACTTTC	CAISETTGAGANVLTF
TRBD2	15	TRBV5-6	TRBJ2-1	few	TGTGCCAGCAGCTTGCGCGGGGGGCCCTACAATGAGCAGTTCTTC	CASSLRGGPYNEQFF
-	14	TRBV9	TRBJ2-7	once	TGTGCCAGTTCCCTCGGGGAGAGCTCCTACGAGCAGTACTTC	CASSLGESSYEQYF
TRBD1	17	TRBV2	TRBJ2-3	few	TGTGCCAGCAGTGACCCCACGAGGGACAGGGCCACAGATACGCAGTATTTT	CASSDPTRDRATDTQYF
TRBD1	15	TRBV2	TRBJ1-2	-	TGTGCCAGCAGTTCCACAGGGGGCCCCATGGGGGGCTACACCTTC	CASSSTGGPMGGYTF
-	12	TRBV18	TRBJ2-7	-	TGTGCCAGCTCACCACGGAGTGACGAGCAGTACTTC	CASSPRSDEQYF
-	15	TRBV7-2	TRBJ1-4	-	TGTGCCAGCAGCTTATCGAGGATGAATAATGAAAAACTGTTTTTT	CASSLSRMNNEKLFF
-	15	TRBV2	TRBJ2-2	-	TGTGCCAGCAGAGGCCTCTCAGGGGTCACCGGGGAGCTGTTTTTT	CASRGLSGVTGELFF
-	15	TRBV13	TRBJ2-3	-	TGTGCCAGCAGCCATTCTATTGGGGGGTCAGATACGCAGTATTTT	CASSHSIGGSDTQYF
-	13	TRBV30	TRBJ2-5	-	TGTGCCTGGAGTGTGGGCTCTCAAGAGACCCAGTACTTC	CAWSVGSQETQYF
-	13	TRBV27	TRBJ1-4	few	TGTGCCAGCAGTTTCAAGGGCAGCGGAAAACTGTTTTTT	CASSFKGSGKLFF
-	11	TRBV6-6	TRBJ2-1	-	TGTGCCAGCAGGTCGGACAATGAGCAGTTCTTC	CASRSDNEQFF
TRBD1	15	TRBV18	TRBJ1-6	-	TGTGCCAGCTCACCACCCCGGACAGGGATGCCACCCCTCCACTTT	CASSPPRTGMPPLHF
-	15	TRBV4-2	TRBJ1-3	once	TGTGCCAGCAGCCCCGGACTGTTCTCTGGAAACACCATATATTTT	CASSPGLFSGNTIYF
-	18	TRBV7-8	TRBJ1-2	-	TGTGCCAGCAGCTTAGTTGTGGGGGGGGGCAGGACTAACTATGGCTACACCTTC	CASSLVVGGGRTNYGYTF
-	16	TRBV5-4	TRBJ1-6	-	TGTGCCAGCAGCTTGATACTGGGGGCTGGTAATTCACCCCTCCACTTT	CASSLILGAGNSPLHF
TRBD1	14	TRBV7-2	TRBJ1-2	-	TGTGCCAGCAGTACGACAGGGTACAACTATGGCTACACCTTC	CASSTTGYNYGYTF
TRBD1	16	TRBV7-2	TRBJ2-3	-	TGTGCCAGCAGCTTATCTTGGACAGGGGGAGGGGATACGCAGTATTTT	CASSLSWTGGGDTQYF
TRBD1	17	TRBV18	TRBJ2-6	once	TGTGCCAGCTCACCCGGGACAGGGCCCTCTGGGGCCAACGGCCTGACTTTC	CASSPGTGPSGANGLTF
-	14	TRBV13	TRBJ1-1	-	TGTGCCAGCAGCCCTTCCAGAAGGAACACTGAAGCTTTCTTT	CASSPSRRNTEAFF
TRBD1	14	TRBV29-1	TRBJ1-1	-	TGCAGCGTTGACCGGGACAGGGTCGCTAGGGAAGCTTTCTTT	CSVDRDRVAREAFF
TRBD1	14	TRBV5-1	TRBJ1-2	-	TGCGCCAGCAGCGTGGCTACAGGGGGCGGTGGCTACACCTTC	CASSVATGGGGYTF
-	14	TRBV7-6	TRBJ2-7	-	TGTGCCAGCAGCTTAAAGAGGAGCTCCTACGAGCAGTACTTC	CASSLKRSSYEQYF